The TCR delta chain under discussion was sequenced for a study of human gamma delta and Vdelta1 T cells. Study-wide points: Delta One T cells were reportedly polyclonal and broadly cytotoxic against acute myeloid leukemia.

CDR1 is TSWWSYY and CDR2 is QGS in the germline V gene. J gave up 8 bases and V 2 bases, and 14 bases lay outside the gene matches. The CDR3 is made up of 18 amino acids. TCRdb re-called the PCR reads with CATT. The sample has over 10,000 delta-chain clones; roughly 50% are singletons. Concerning this clone: Its specificity is not known.

V and J are TRDV1 and TRDJ1, with 13 bases lining up with TRDD3. This clonotype was obtained from a human donor in good health. The sequencing sample was made of Vdelta1 gamma-delta T cells from blood grown in culture (DOT cells). The CDR3 DNA is TGTGCTCTTGGGGAATTTGTTCCTCTACTGGGGGATACGGCCAAACTCATCTTT. This sequence encodes CALGEFVPLLGDTAKLIF.